The rows below give T cell receptor beta chains drawn from one sample of a study of blood T cell repertoires in COVID-19. Sequenced by immunoSEQ multiplex PCR; TCRdb stores in-frame clones only, minus some. The profile covers a few hundred thousand clones, with 90% appearing a single time and under 2.5% taken by the ten largest. Sequencing was performed on peripheral blood. Source of these receptors: a woman aged 55-69 years with COVID-19, enrolled during active disease. CDR3s include the opening cysteine and the closing phenylalanine or tryptophan. Fields, in order: D gene, J gene, V gene, clone size, CDR3 protein, CDR3 DNA. D genes are given only for firm matches. Clone size is stated in some rows and not others, as once, few, many or a class when expanded.

D gene: TRBD2
J gene: TRBJ2-1
V gene: TRBV19
clone size: NA
CDR3 protein: CASRVLGGNYNEQFF
CDR3 DNA: TGTGCCAGTAGGGTTTTGGGGGGGAACTACAATGAGCAGTTCTTC

D gene: TRBD2
J gene: TRBJ2-1
V gene: TRBV15
clone size: NA
CDR3 protein: CATSRVIAGGLFF
CDR3 DNA: TGTGCCACCAGCAGGGTTATAGCGGGGGGGCTGTTCTTC

D gene: TRBD1
J gene: TRBJ1-1
V gene: TRBV6-5
clone size: NA
CDR3 protein: CASTAQGGTEAFF
CDR3 DNA: TGTGCCAGCACCGCCCAGGGGGGCACTGAAGCTTTCTTT

D gene: TRBD1
J gene: TRBJ1-2
V gene: TRBV7-9
clone size: NA
CDR3 protein: CASSSTGNRGYTF
CDR3 DNA: TGTGCCAGCAGCTCGACAGGGAATCGTGGCTACACCTTC

D gene: NA
J gene: TRBJ1-2
V gene: TRBV7-2
clone size: NA
CDR3 protein: CASSRGGSGYTF
CDR3 DNA: TGTGCCAGCAGCAGGGGGGGGAGTGGCTACACCTTC

D gene: NA
J gene: TRBJ2-7
V gene: TRBV29-1
clone size: NA
CDR3 protein: CSVAGATLTEQYF
CDR3 DNA: TGCAGCGTTGCTGGAGCAACGCTAACCGAGCAGTACTTC

D gene: NA
J gene: TRBJ1-3
V gene: TRBV6-6
clone size: NA
CDR3 protein: CASSRLVGRGSGNTIYF
CDR3 DNA: TGTGCCAGCAGCCGATTGGTCGGCCGGGGCTCTGGAAACACCATATATTTT

D gene: TRBD1
J gene: TRBJ2-5
V gene: TRBV10-3
clone size: NA
CDR3 protein: CAISEQGAGEKTQYF
CDR3 DNA: TGTGCCATCAGTGAGCAGGGGGCAGGGGAGAAGACCCAGTACTTC

D gene: TRBD1
J gene: TRBJ1-1
V gene: TRBV7-2
clone size: NA
CDR3 protein: CASRVQGATEAFF
CDR3 DNA: TGTGCCAGCAGAGTACAGGGGGCCACTGAAGCTTTCTTT

D gene: TRBD1
J gene: TRBJ2-1
V gene: TRBV6-2/TRBV6-3
clone size: NA
CDR3 protein: CASSQTPPGQGGEQFF
CDR3 DNA: TGTGCCAGCAGTCAAACGCCCCCGGGACAGGGGGGCGAGCAGTTCTTC

D gene: NA
J gene: TRBJ1-3
V gene: TRBV19
clone size: NA
CDR3 protein: CASSRRQPSSGNTIYF
CDR3 DNA: TGTGCCAGTAGTAGGAGGCAGCCTTCCTCTGGAAACACCATATATTTT

D gene: NA
J gene: TRBJ2-7
V gene: TRBV6-1
clone size: NA
CDR3 protein: CASSESWWAEYEQYF
CDR3 DNA: TGTGCCAGCAGTGAAAGTTGGTGGGCAGAATACGAGCAGTACTTC

D gene: TRBD2
J gene: TRBJ2-1
V gene: TRBV6-4
clone size: NA
CDR3 protein: CASSQSAVAGGRNEQFF
CDR3 DNA: TGTGCCAGCAGCCAGTCGGCGGTGGCGGGGGGGCGCAATGAGCAGTTCTTC

D gene: TRBD1
J gene: TRBJ1-6
V gene: TRBV19
clone size: NA
CDR3 protein: CASSDRGQDSPLHF
CDR3 DNA: TGTGCCAGTAGTGACAGGGGGCAAGATTCACCCCTCCACTTT

D gene: TRBD1
J gene: TRBJ1-2
V gene: TRBV2
clone size: NA
CDR3 protein: CASSFNDRGQGYTF
CDR3 DNA: TGTGCCAGCAGCTTCAACGACAGGGGGCAAGGCTACACCTTC

D gene: TRBD1
J gene: TRBJ2-7
V gene: TRBV6-2/TRBV6-3
clone size: NA
CDR3 protein: CASSKTGSTYEQYF
CDR3 DNA: TGTGCCAGCAGTAAGACAGGGAGCACCTACGAGCAGTACTTC

D gene: NA
J gene: TRBJ1-5
V gene: TRBV19
clone size: NA
CDR3 protein: CASSISRRVGNQPQHF
CDR3 DNA: TGTGCCAGTAGTATCAGTAGGAGGGTGGGCAATCAGCCCCAGCATTTT

D gene: NA
J gene: TRBJ1-6
V gene: TRBV6-6
clone size: NA
CDR3 protein: CASSRGGFGGGESPLHF
CDR3 DNA: TGTGCCAGCAGTCGGGGAGGGTTTGGGGGTGGAGAGTCACCCCTCCACTTT

D gene: NA
J gene: TRBJ2-1
V gene: TRBV5-4
clone size: NA
CDR3 protein: CASSLQFDSYNEQFF
CDR3 DNA: TGTGCCAGCAGCCTACAGTTCGATTCCTACAATGAGCAGTTCTTC

D gene: TRBD1
J gene: TRBJ1-5
V gene: TRBV7-8
clone size: NA
CDR3 protein: CASSELTGVSNQPQHF
CDR3 DNA: TGTGCCAGCAGCGAACTGACAGGGGTTAGCAATCAGCCCCAGCATTTT

D gene: NA
J gene: TRBJ1-2
V gene: TRBV7-9
clone size: NA
CDR3 protein: CASSLEAALVRGNYGYTF
CDR3 DNA: TGTGCCAGCAGCTTAGAGGCCGCCCTGGTAAGGGGGAACTATGGCTACACCTTC

D gene: NA
J gene: TRBJ1-2
V gene: TRBV3-1/TRBV3-2
clone size: NA
CDR3 protein: CASSLRNRDGYTF
CDR3 DNA: TGTGCCAGCAGCCTACGGAACAGGGACGGCTACACCTTC

D gene: NA
J gene: TRBJ1-2
V gene: TRBV19
clone size: NA
CDR3 protein: CASSTGGVSYGYTF
CDR3 DNA: TGTGCCAGTAGTACCGGAGGAGTTAGCTATGGCTACACCTTC

D gene: TRBD1
J gene: TRBJ1-4
V gene: TRBV3-1/TRBV3-2
clone size: NA
CDR3 protein: CASSQDRVQGEMFF
CDR3 DNA: TGTGCCAGCAGCCAGGACAGGGTTCAAGGGGAAATGTTTTTT

D gene: NA
J gene: TRBJ1-4
V gene: TRBV19
clone size: NA
CDR3 protein: CASKAGTNSEKLFF
CDR3 DNA: TGTGCCAGTAAGGCGGGGACGAATAGCGAAAAACTGTTTTTT

D gene: NA
J gene: TRBJ1-2
V gene: TRBV6-2/TRBV6-3
clone size: NA
CDR3 protein: CASSYDRSGRAAYGYTF
CDR3 DNA: TGTGCCAGCAGTTATGATCGTTCAGGCAGGGCCGCCTATGGCTACACCTTC

D gene: NA
J gene: TRBJ1-1
V gene: TRBV5-6
clone size: NA
CDR3 protein: CASSLVGTPNTEAFF
CDR3 DNA: TGTGCCAGCAGCTTGGTAGGGACACCCAACACTGAAGCTTTCTTT

D gene: NA
J gene: TRBJ2-1
V gene: TRBV9
clone size: NA
CDR3 protein: CASSVYGGTQPYNEQFF
CDR3 DNA: TGTGCCAGCAGCGTATATGGGGGGACTCAACCCTACAATGAGCAGTTCTTC

D gene: NA
J gene: TRBJ2-7
V gene: TRBV7-8
clone size: NA
CDR3 protein: CASNQGGYEQYF
CDR3 DNA: TGTGCCAGCAATCAGGGGGGCTACGAGCAGTACTTC

D gene: NA
J gene: TRBJ1-3
V gene: TRBV6-5
clone size: NA
CDR3 protein: CASRQASHSGNTIYF
CDR3 DNA: TGTGCCAGCCGGCAGGCGTCGCACTCTGGAAACACCATATATTTT

D gene: TRBD1
J gene: TRBJ1-2
V gene: TRBV19
clone size: NA
CDR3 protein: CASRVDRDYGYTF
CDR3 DNA: TGTGCCAGTAGGGTGGACAGGGACTATGGCTACACCTTC

D gene: NA
J gene: TRBJ1-5
V gene: TRBV15
clone size: once
CDR3 protein: CATSRDRQGLSNQPQHF
CDR3 DNA: TGTGCCACCAGCAGAGATCGTCAGGGGCTGAGCAATCAGCCCCAGCATTTT

D gene: NA
J gene: TRBJ1-4
V gene: TRBV7-2
clone size: NA
CDR3 protein: CASSQRQVGGEKLFF
CDR3 DNA: TGTGCCAGCAGCCAGCGACAGGTTGGGGGTGAAAAACTGTTTTTT

D gene: TRBD1
J gene: TRBJ2-7
V gene: TRBV6-5
clone size: NA
CDR3 protein: CASQMGQAYEQYF
CDR3 DNA: TGTGCCAGCCAAATGGGACAGGCCTACGAGCAGTACTTC

D gene: TRBD1
J gene: TRBJ1-5
V gene: TRBV3-1/TRBV3-2
clone size: NA
CDR3 protein: CASSDMSTGGNQPQHF
CDR3 DNA: TGTGCCAGCAGCGATATGAGCACAGGGGGCAATCAGCCCCAGCATTTT

D gene: NA
J gene: TRBJ1-1
V gene: TRBV7-9
clone size: NA
CDR3 protein: CASSLPLPKGGAWTEAFF
CDR3 DNA: TGTGCCAGCAGCTTACCTCTCCCAAAAGGTGGGGCTTGGACTGAAGCTTTCTTT

D gene: NA
J gene: TRBJ2-1
V gene: TRBV19
clone size: NA
CDR3 protein: CASSILAEQFF
CDR3 DNA: TGTGCCAGTAGTATACTAGCAGAGCAGTTCTTC

D gene: TRBD2
J gene: TRBJ2-1
V gene: TRBV7-3
clone size: NA
CDR3 protein: CASSPTPGLRSQFF
CDR3 DNA: TGTGCCAGCAGCCCCACGCCGGGACTAAGGTCGCAGTTCTTC

D gene: NA
J gene: TRBJ2-6
V gene: TRBV6-4
clone size: NA
CDR3 protein: CASSDSQGGANVLTF
CDR3 DNA: TGTGCCAGCAGTGACTCACAGGGTGGGGCCAACGTCCTGACTTTC

D gene: NA
J gene: TRBJ1-1
V gene: TRBV9
clone size: NA
CDR3 protein: CASSARGGLLGEAFF
CDR3 DNA: TGTGCCAGCAGCGCCCGGGGGGGGCTCCTAGGTGAGGCTTTCTTT

D gene: TRBD1
J gene: TRBJ2-7
V gene: TRBV2
clone size: NA
CDR3 protein: CASSDTMGQGNEQYF
CDR3 DNA: TGTGCCAGCAGCGACACTATGGGACAGGGGAACGAGCAGTACTTC

D gene: NA
J gene: TRBJ1-2
V gene: TRBV18
clone size: once
CDR3 protein: CASQDSSSSYGYTF
CDR3 DNA: TGTGCCAGCCAGGACAGCTCGTCGTCCTATGGCTACACCTTC

D gene: NA
J gene: TRBJ1-3
V gene: TRBV5-6
clone size: NA
CDR3 protein: CASSLGFRVSGNTIYF
CDR3 DNA: TGTGCCAGCAGCTTGGGGTTTCGAGTCTCTGGAAACACCATATATTTT

D gene: NA
J gene: TRBJ1-4
V gene: TRBV18
clone size: NA
CDR3 protein: CASSPPGDSTNEKLFF
CDR3 DNA: TGTGCCAGCTCACCCCCGGGGGACTCAACTAATGAAAAACTGTTTTTT

D gene: NA
J gene: TRBJ2-7
V gene: TRBV4-3
clone size: NA
CDR3 protein: CASSQGSYEQYF
CDR3 DNA: TGCGCCAGCAGCCAAGGGAGCTACGAGCAGTACTTC

D gene: NA
J gene: TRBJ1-4
V gene: TRBV27
clone size: NA
CDR3 protein: CASSFRAPRTAAPLTNEKLFF
CDR3 DNA: TGTGCCAGCAGTTTCCGGGCCCCCCGGACAGCAGCCCCTTTGACTAATGAAAAACTGTTTTTT

D gene: TRBD1
J gene: TRBJ1-2
V gene: TRBV6-5
clone size: NA
CDR3 protein: CASREGATGGYTF
CDR3 DNA: TGTGCCAGCAGGGAGGGGGCAACGGGGGGCTACACCTTC

D gene: NA
J gene: TRBJ1-2
V gene: TRBV2
clone size: NA
CDR3 protein: CASSENSFNYGYTF
CDR3 DNA: TGTGCCAGCAGTGAGAACAGCTTTAACTATGGCTACACCTTC

D gene: NA
J gene: TRBJ1-5
V gene: TRBV28
clone size: NA
CDR3 protein: CASRLPGGSNQPQHF
CDR3 DNA: TGTGCCAGCAGGTTACCCGGGGGAAGCAATCAGCCCCAGCATTTT

D gene: TRBD1
J gene: TRBJ2-3
V gene: TRBV7-9
clone size: NA
CDR3 protein: CASSPAGTGRTDTQYF
CDR3 DNA: TGTGCCAGCAGCCCCGCCGGGACAGGGCGTACAGATACGCAGTATTTT

D gene: NA
J gene: TRBJ2-7
V gene: TRBV7-3
clone size: NA
CDR3 protein: CASSLVGRGVAEQYF
CDR3 DNA: TGTGCCAGCAGCTTAGTCGGCAGGGGAGTTGCCGAGCAGTACTTC

D gene: NA
J gene: TRBJ1-3
V gene: TRBV5-1
clone size: NA
CDR3 protein: CASSPGAASGNTIYF
CDR3 DNA: TGCGCCAGCAGCCCTGGGGCCGCCTCTGGAAACACCATATATTTT

D gene: NA
J gene: TRBJ1-2
V gene: TRBV6-5
clone size: few
CDR3 protein: CASSAGQNYGYTF
CDR3 DNA: TGTGCCAGCAGCGCCGGACAGAACTATGGCTACACCTTC

D gene: NA
J gene: TRBJ1-6
V gene: TRBV27
clone size: once
CDR3 protein: CASSPGRSSSYNSPLHF
CDR3 DNA: TGTGCCAGCAGCCCGGGAAGGTCCAGCTCCTATAATTCACCCCTCCACTTT

D gene: TRBD1
J gene: TRBJ1-4
V gene: TRBV5-1
clone size: few
CDR3 protein: CASSSAQGGNEKLFF
CDR3 DNA: TGCGCCAGCAGCTCAGCACAGGGGGGAAATGAAAAACTGTTTTTT

D gene: NA
J gene: TRBJ1-6
V gene: TRBV6-5
clone size: NA
CDR3 protein: CASSSVANSPLHF
CDR3 DNA: TGTGCCAGCAGCTCGGTAGCGAATTCACCCCTCCACTTT

D gene: NA
J gene: TRBJ2-5
V gene: TRBV9
clone size: NA
CDR3 protein: CASSVFSGETQYF
CDR3 DNA: TGTGCCAGCAGCGTATTTTCGGGGGAGACCCAGTACTTC

D gene: TRBD1
J gene: TRBJ1-6
V gene: TRBV5-4
clone size: NA
CDR3 protein: CASSTQGQILSPLHF
CDR3 DNA: TGTGCCAGCAGCACACAGGGACAGATACTTTCACCCCTCCACTTT

D gene: TRBD1
J gene: TRBJ1-1
V gene: TRBV29-1
clone size: NA
CDR3 protein: CSVLAGTGATEAFF
CDR3 DNA: TGCAGCGTATTAGCCGGGACAGGGGCCACTGAAGCTTTCTTT

D gene: TRBD1
J gene: TRBJ1-2
V gene: TRBV27
clone size: few
CDR3 protein: CASSVSGTVANYGYTF
CDR3 DNA: TGTGCCAGCAGTGTATCCGGGACAGTAGCTAACTATGGCTACACCTTC